This TCR beta chain was captured in a study of cytomegalovirus exposure and HLA in healthy donors. The study's findings and limits: Presence/absence analyses treated sequencing depth as roughly uniform across donors. When analyzed later, a missense DCLRE1C variant was found to be linked to TCR beta V- and J-gene trimming. Reportedly, TCR beta sequences accurately predicted HLA-A and HLA-B alleles in most subjects.

PCR primers comprised 60 Vbeta and 13 Jbeta primers. Produced via immunoSEQ multiplex PCR; TCRdb's table is partial and in-frame only. The sample lists about 140,000 clones, about four fifths occurring once. At collection, donors were nominally healthy, but unrecorded immune exposures were probable. V was pared by 3 bases and J by 4 bases, with 6 bases between. The CDR3 consists of 13 residues. Germline lookup yields CDR1 WNHNN and CDR2 SYGVQD (reference sequence). A remark on this clone: What it binds is not known.

Sequencing was done on a sample of PBMCs. The clonotype comes from a man aged 40-49 years in good health and CMV-seronegative. The V call is TRBV10-1, the J call TRBJ2-2; tentative D call: TRBD1 (6 bases). CDR3 sequence (DNA): TGCGCCAGCAGTGACAGGGGCACCGGGGAGCTGTTTTTT. This encodes CASSDRGTGELFF.